This T cell receptor (beta chain) was captured in a study of a mutant IDH1 vaccine in newly diagnosed glioma. Method: immunoSEQ multiplex PCR; TCRdb's copy keeps in-frame clones and lacks some. The data show about 34,000 clones, with 65% to 80% seen just once and 9% held by the top ten. Time point here: baseline, week 1 (first vaccination visit). The treatment denotes: pre-vaccination baseline after standard-of-care therapy. This CDR3 spans 14 amino acids. The germline V and J ends were trimmed by 3 bases and 7 bases, with 16 bases remaining between them. Per the germline V gene, CDR1 is MNHEY and CDR2 is SMNVEV (reference sequence).

J is TRBJ2-7 and V is TRBV27; TRBD2 might be the D (6 bases). The receptor comes from a man aged 45 to 65 with glioma. Some clones in this sample may be carry-over from other donors' samples. Sequences were derived from peripheral blood mononuclear cells (PBMCs), sampled from a glioma patient treated with radiotherapy, temozolomide or both. The CDR3 spells CASSFRTSGGEQYF. CDR3 DNA sequence: TGTGCCAGCAGTTTCCGAACCTCTGGGGGGGAGCAGTACTTC.